The 20 T cell receptor beta chains below come from one sample, sequenced in a study of memory CD4+ T cells and cytomegalovirus serostatus. The table came from immunoSEQ multiplex PCR; TCRdb's copy has only in-frame clones and leaves some out. The repertoire holds 70,000 to 95,000 clones, 80% seen once, with roughly 0.8% in the top ten. Single viable CD3+CD4+CD8-CD45RO+ cells were sorted as the memory CD4+ T cells. The sequencing input was memory CD4+ T cells from blood. These TCRs come from an adult in good health and CMV-seronegative.

The V call is TRBV19, the J call TRBJ1-2; D gene ambiguous. The CDR3 runs 18 residues. Trimming left V 6 bases short and J 0 bases short, with 23 bases between. CDR1 is LNHDA and CDR2 is SQIVND in the germline V gene (reference sequence). For the CDR3, the DNA is TGTGCCAGTAGGGATGCGCGGGCAGAGAAGTTCTCTAACTATGGCTACACCTTC. Residues: CASRDARAEKFSNYGYTF.

This rearrangement joins TRBV7-6 to TRBJ2-7; 7 bases agree with TRBD2. The length of the CDR3 is 18 residues. The trim removed 4 bases at V and 2 bases at J, leaving 17 bases unmatched. Germline assignment: CDR1 SGHVS and CDR2 FNYEAQ. The CDR3 DNA reads as TGTGCCAGCAGCTCACAAGGGAGGGAGAAGCGGGTTACCTACGAGCAGTACTTC. It yields the protein CASSSQGREKRVTYEQYF. Variable domain in full (rest from reference TRBV7-6 and TRBJ2-7): GAGVSQSPRYKVTKRGQDVALRCDPISGHVSLYWYRQALGQGPEFLTYFNYEAQQDKSGLPNDRFSAERPEGSISTLTIQRTEQRDSAMYRCASSSQGREKRVTYEQYFGPGTRLTVT.

The chain has TRBV27 and TRBJ1-4; 7 bases map to TRBD1. CDR1 is MNHEY, CDR2 SMNVEV, per germline (reference sequence). V was clipped by 6 bases and J by 4 bases; unmatched bases: 17. The CDR3 has 18 residues. Written as DNA, the CDR3 is TGTGCCAGCAGCGATTCAAATCACGCAGGGGGACTTAATGAAAAACTGTTTTTT. It encodes CASSDSNHAGGLNEKLFF.

The CDR3 DNA sequence: TGTGCCACCAGCAGAGAGGTAGAGACCCAGTACTTC. Translated, it gives CATSREVETQYF. The chain carries TRBV15 and TRBJ2-5; D gene ambiguous. Germline V gene lookup returns CDR1 LNHNV and CDR2 YYDKDF (reference sequence). This CDR3 has 12 amino acids. The V end was cut by 0 bases, the J end by 4 bases, with 3 bases between.

The chain is built from TRBV28 and TRBJ1-5; D gene ambiguous. V gave up 5 bases and J gave up 4 bases, with 15 bases separating them. The CDR3 loop spans 15 amino acids. CDR1 and CDR2 (germline): MDHEN, SYDVKM. This CDR3 reads CASSLSERLNQPQHF. The CDR3 DNA reads as TGTGCCAGCAGTCTCTCCGAGAGACTTAATCAGCCCCAGCATTTT.

The chain joins TRBV7-2 to TRBJ2-1; possibly TRBD1 or TRBD2 for D (6 bases each). Trimming cost V 3 bases and J 6 bases, with 24 bases left between them. The V gene's germline CDR1 is SGHTA and CDR2 FQGNSA. The CDR3 is made up of 18 amino acids. DNA for the CDR3: TGTGCCAGCAGCTTCTTTGCCGGGGGCTCAAGTGTAAGCAATGAGCAGTTCTTC. Its protein product is CASSFFAGGSSVSNEQFF.

The chain carries TRBV5-6 and TRBJ1-5; D perhaps matches TRBD1 (6 bases). This CDR3 spans 18 amino acids. Trimming cost V 3 bases and J 5 bases, with 24 bases left between them. The germline V gene encodes CDR1 SGHDT and CDR2 YYEEEE. CDR3 in DNA: TGTGCCAGCAGCTACCGTAGGGGCAGGGGATTTGTTGATCAGCCCCAGCATTTT. It specifies CASSYRRGRGFVDQPQHF.

The V and J genes are TRBV19 and TRBJ2-5; 7 bases agree with TRBD1. Germline-derived CDR1 and CDR2 are LNHDA and SQIVND (reference sequence). The CDR3 has 15 amino acids. The V and J ends lost 1 base and 5 bases, in that order; junction bases with no gene match: 7. The CDR3 loop is CASSIGQGIGETQYF. The DNA of the CDR3 is TGTGCCAGTAGTATAGGACAGGGAATAGGTGAGACCCAGTACTTC.

The chain carries TRBV9 and TRBJ2-3, with D tentatively TRBD2 (6 bases). This CDR3 has 13 residues. Germline loops: CDR1 SGDLS, CDR2 YYNGEE. Trimming pared 3 bases from V and 4 bases from J, leaving 9 bases between. In DNA form, the CDR3 reads TGTGCCAGCAGCGCGGGGGTTGCAGATACGCAGTATTTT. Protein: CASSAGVADTQYF.

The CDR3 nucleotides are TGCGCCAGCAGTGAGGGACGGGAGAACACTGAAGCTTTCTTT. Translating it yields CASSEGRENTEAFF. V and J are TRBV10-1 and TRBJ1-1; D is unclear. Germline V gene sequence: CDR1 WNHNN, CDR2 SYGVQD (reference sequence). Trimming shortened V by 2 bases and J by 1 base, and 8 bases separated the two germline ends. The CDR3 length is 14 residues.

The chain is built from TRBV7-8 and TRBJ2-3, with D possibly TRBD1 on 6 matching bases. Germline assignment: CDR1 SGHVS and CDR2 FQNEAQ. The V and J ends lost 3 bases and 5 bases respectively, with 12 bases between them. This CDR3 is built from 14 residues. The CDR3 DNA follows: TGTGCCAGCAGCTTGTCACAGGGAGTAGATACGCAGTATTTT. Translating it yields CASSLSQGVDTQYF.

The chain combines TRBV19 with TRBJ1-2, with unresolved D. The CDR3 totals 14 residues. Germline loops: CDR1 LNHDA, CDR2 SQIVND (reference sequence). Trimming left V 6 bases short and J 0 bases short, with 11 bases between. CDR3: CASRADPANYGYTF. Written as DNA, the CDR3 is TGTGCCAGTAGAGCTGATCCCGCTAACTATGGCTACACCTTC.

CDR3 in DNA: TGTGCCAGCACAGGCGTCTCGGAGCAGCCCCAGCATTTT. Amino acids: CASTGVSEQPQHF. This chain joins TRBV6-6 and TRBJ1-5; D is unclear. Deletions cut 7 bases from V and 7 bases from J, with 14 bases between. The CDR3 loop spans 13 amino acids. Germline CDR1 reads MNHNY; CDR2 reads SVGAGI (reference sequence).

The chain links TRBV4-3 to TRBJ2-2, with no clear D. Germline loops: CDR1 LGHNA, CDR2 YSLEER. Trimming shortened V by 0 bases and J by 5 bases, and 7 bases separated the two germline ends. The CDR3 sequence is 14 residues long. The CDR3 reads CASSQDVGTGELFF. The CDR3 coding sequence is TGCGCCAGCAGCCAAGATGTAGGGACCGGGGAGCTGTTTTTT.

The chain employs TRBV20-1 and TRBJ1-5; the D gene is possibly TRBD1 (5 bases). The germline gives CDR1 DFQATT, CDR2 SNEGSKA (reference sequence). With 0 bases removed from V and 12 bases from J, the gap between germline ends came to 9 bases. The CDR3 loop spans 11 amino acids. CDR3 nucleotides: TGCAGTGCTAGAGAGGGGCAGAGCCAGCATTTT. Translated, it gives CSAREGQSQHF.

This rearrangement joins TRBV30 to TRBJ1-2; D call uncertain. Per the germline V gene, CDR1 is GTSNPN and CDR2 is SVGIG (reference sequence). The CDR3 covers 13 residues. V gave up 0 bases and J gave up 2 bases, with 7 bases separating them. CDR3 residues: CAWSVLLNYGYTF. The CDR3 DNA is TGTGCCTGGAGTGTACTACTGAACTATGGCTACACCTTC.

V and J are TRBV20-1 and TRBJ2-5; D is undetermined. This CDR3 comprises 11 residues. In germline, CDR1 is DFQATT, CDR2 SNEGSKA (reference sequence). The V gene lost 7 bases and the J gene lost 5 bases, with 11 bases spanning the gap. For the CDR3, the DNA is TGCAGTGTGGAAGCCAGGGAGACCCAGTACTTC. Amino acid sequence: CSVEARETQYF.

V gene TRBV18 combines with J gene TRBJ2-5; 9 bases are shared with TRBD1. Per the germline V gene, CDR1 is KGHSH and CDR2 is LQKENI. This CDR3 has 15 amino acids. J was trimmed by 2 bases and V by 6 bases; bases with no gene match: 7. The CDR3 here is CASSTQGAAQETQYF. The CDR3 DNA reads TGTGCCAGCTCCACACAGGGGGCAGCTCAAGAGACCCAGTACTTC.

The chain couples TRBV5-1 to TRBJ1-2; 12 bases align to TRBD1. The CDR3 is 18 amino acids. Germline CDR1 is SGHRS and CDR2 is YFSETQ. The junction had 11 bases not matched to a gene; V was cut back by 4 bases and J by 1 base. Here the CDR3 reads CASSTTGTGGVINYGYTF. CDR3 in DNA: TGCGCCAGCAGCACAACCGGGACAGGGGGCGTTATTAACTATGGCTACACCTTC.

The rearrangement uses TRBV6-5 and TRBJ1-1; D unclear. This CDR3 has 14 residues. Trimming pared 4 bases from V and 2 bases from J, leaving 11 bases between. Germline loops: CDR1 MNHEY, CDR2 SVGAGI. The CDR3 loop is CASSLGWGNTEAFF. CDR3 in DNA: TGTGCCAGCAGTTTAGGGTGGGGAAACACTGAAGCTTTCTTT.